A selection of T cell receptor beta chains follows, all from one sample in a study of OX40 agonist ivuxolimab in advanced cancers. The table came from immunoSEQ multiplex PCR; TCRdb's copy has only in-frame clones and leaves some out. The profile shows 100,000 or so clones, over 75% of them singletons. The source material was CD4+ or CD8+ T cells sorted from blood, sampled in a trial of the OX40 agonist ivuxolimab. Every receptor here comes from an adult with an advanced solid tumor such as melanoma, head and neck, liver or kidney cancer. Each CDR3 is given with its conserved first and last residue. A D gene is named only where the DNA matches it firmly. A clone size is listed for some rows: how often the clone was seen (once, few, many), or a class if it is expanded.

V: TRBV19; D: NA; size: NA; J: TRBJ2-5; CDR3: CASSTPQETQYF; DNA: TGTGCCAGTAGTACACCGCAAGAGACCCAGTACTTC
V: TRBV7-2; D: NA; size: few; J: TRBJ2-1; CDR3: CASSLVWLEQFF; DNA: TGTGCCAGCAGCTTAGTATGGCTTGAGCAGTTCTTC
V: TRBV4-1; D: NA; size: NA; J: TRBJ2-3; CDR3: CASSQAPGPGGTDTQYF; DNA: TGCGCCAGCAGCCAGGCCCCGGGGCCTGGAGGGACAGATACGCAGTATTTT
V: TRBV5-1; D: NA; size: NA; J: TRBJ1-2; CDR3: CASSPDLGGGVNGYTF; DNA: TGCGCCAGCAGCCCCGACCTGGGTGGGGGAGTGAATGGCTACACCTTC
V: TRBV7-2; D: TRBD1; size: NA; J: TRBJ1-6; CDR3: CASSLRDRNSPLHF; DNA: TGTGCCAGCAGCCTACGGGACAGGAATTCACCCCTCCACTTT
V: TRBV4-1; D: TRBD2; size: once; J: TRBJ2-2; CDR3: CASSQVAGVHYKNTGELFF; DNA: TGCGCCAGCAGCCAAGTCGCGGGAGTCCATTATAAAAACACCGGGGAGCTGTTTTTT
V: TRBV25-1; D: TRBD1; size: few; J: TRBJ1-4; CDR3: CASSGLTGDEKLFF; DNA: TGTGCCAGCAGTGGCTTGACAGGGGATGAAAAACTGTTTTTT
V: TRBV4-2; D: TRBD2; size: NA; J: TRBJ2-7; CDR3: CASSSRTSGNYEQYF; DNA: TGTGCCAGCAGCTCCCGGACTAGCGGCAACTACGAGCAGTACTTC
V: TRBV4-3; D: NA; size: NA; J: TRBJ2-5; CDR3: CASSQGANYQETQYF; DNA: TGCGCCAGCAGCCAGGGCGCGAATTACCAAGAGACCCAGTACTTC
V: TRBV10-2; D: NA; size: once; J: TRBJ2-5; CDR3: CASGALFQETQYF; DNA: TGCGCCAGTGGGGCTCTTTTCCAAGAGACCCAGTACTTC
V: TRBV11-3; D: NA; size: NA; J: TRBJ2-7; CDR3: CASSPTQAWSSYEQYF; DNA: TGTGCCAGCAGCCCCACCCAAGCGTGGAGCTCCTACGAGCAGTACTTC
V: TRBV7-3; D: NA; size: NA; J: TRBJ2-5; CDR3: CASSLGGTEQETQYF; DNA: TGTGCCAGCAGCTTAGGCGGGACAGAGCAAGAGACCCAGTACTTC
V: TRBV9; D: TRBD2; size: NA; J: TRBJ2-7; CDR3: CASSDKAGLAGTYYEQYF; DNA: TGTGCCAGCAGCGATAAGGCCGGACTAGCGGGAACCTACTACGAGCAGTACTTC
V: TRBV6-1; D: NA; size: NA; J: TRBJ2-1; CDR3: CASSEDRVAYNEQFF; DNA: TGTGCCAGCAGTGAAGACAGGGTAGCTTACAATGAGCAGTTCTTC
V: TRBV7-2; D: NA; size: few; J: TRBJ1-2; CDR3: CASSLGGNYGYTF; DNA: TGTGCCAGCAGCCTAGGTGGTAACTATGGCTACACCTTC
V: TRBV7-9; D: NA; size: NA; J: TRBJ1-1; CDR3: CASRPGPGDTEAFF; DNA: TGTGCCAGCAGACCTGGACCTGGGGACACTGAAGCTTTCTTT
V: TRBV7-8; D: NA; size: few; J: TRBJ2-7; CDR3: CASSAAIALYEQYF; DNA: TGTGCCAGCAGCGCAGCCATTGCGCTCTACGAGCAGTACTTC
V: TRBV11-3; D: NA; size: NA; J: TRBJ2-5; CDR3: CASSLGLQETQYF; DNA: TGTGCCAGCAGCTTAGGCCTCCAGGAGACCCAGTACTTC
V: TRBV28; D: TRBD1; size: NA; J: TRBJ1-4; CDR3: CASSLVAGPGQGATNEKLFF; DNA: TGTGCCAGCAGTTTAGTTGCGGGGCCGGGACAGGGTGCAACTAATGAAAAACTGTTTTTT
V: TRBV9; D: NA; size: NA; J: TRBJ2-7; CDR3: CASSVDNGIYEQYF; DNA: TGTGCCAGCAGCGTAGATAACGGGATCTACGAGCAGTACTTC
V: TRBV27; D: NA; size: NA; J: TRBJ2-7; CDR3: CASSFGGPHYEQYF; DNA: TGTGCCAGCAGTTTCGGGGGCCCGCACTACGAGCAGTACTTC
V: TRBV21-1; D: NA; size: NA; J: TRBJ2-3; CDR3: CASTVFTPAPDTQYF; DNA: TGTGCCAGCACCGTTTTCACCCCAGCTCCAGATACGCAGTATTTT
V: TRBV27; D: TRBD2; size: NA; J: TRBJ2-1; CDR3: CASMAAGFYNEQFF; DNA: TGTGCCAGCATGGCAGCGGGATTTTACAATGAGCAGTTCTTC
V: TRBV7-6; D: NA; size: NA; J: TRBJ2-1; CDR3: CASSLLAISYNEQFF; DNA: TGTGCCAGCAGCTTACTAGCGATTTCCTACAATGAGCAGTTCTTC
V: TRBV5-1; D: TRBD2; size: NA; J: TRBJ2-1; CDR3: CASSSLAGSDNEQFF; DNA: TGCGCCAGCAGCTCGTTAGCGGGAAGCGACAATGAGCAGTTCTTC
V: TRBV4-3; D: TRBD2; size: NA; J: TRBJ2-7; CDR3: CASSQDWLAGYEQYF; DNA: TGCGCCAGCAGCCAAGATTGGCTAGCGGGCTACGAGCAGTACTTC
V: TRBV5-1; D: NA; size: NA; J: TRBJ2-6; CDR3: CASSLGVTGANVLTF; DNA: TGCGCCAGCAGCTTGGGGGTAACTGGGGCCAACGTCCTGACTTTC
V: TRBV7-2; D: TRBD1; size: NA; J: TRBJ2-5; CDR3: CASRPPGTGIETQYF; DNA: TGTGCCAGCAGGCCCCCAGGGACAGGGATAGAGACCCAGTACTTC
V: TRBV7-3; D: TRBD2; size: NA; J: TRBJ2-1; CDR3: CASRDPAGDEQFF; DNA: TGTGCCAGTCGGGACCCCGCGGGAGATGAGCAGTTCTTC
V: TRBV27; D: NA; size: NA; J: TRBJ1-1; CDR3: CASSLGGGGWTEAFF; DNA: TGTGCCAGCAGTCTGGGCGGGGGGGGTTGGACTGAAGCTTTCTTT
V: TRBV5-8; D: TRBD2; size: NA; J: TRBJ2-3; CDR3: CASSLGSGIAYTQYF; DNA: TGTGCCAGCAGCTTGGGGAGCGGGATAGCATATACGCAGTATTTT
V: TRBV11-3; D: TRBD2; size: NA; J: TRBJ2-1; CDR3: CASSFSGANNEQFF; DNA: TGTGCCAGCAGCTTTAGCGGGGCTAACAATGAGCAGTTCTTC
V: TRBV7-2; D: NA; size: NA; J: TRBJ1-2; CDR3: CASSLQTGGDGYTF; DNA: TGTGCCAGCAGCTTGCAGACAGGAGGAGATGGCTACACCTTC
V: TRBV9; D: TRBD1; size: NA; J: TRBJ2-3; CDR3: CASSASGTVTNTQYF; DNA: TGTGCCAGCAGCGCCTCCGGGACAGTCACGAATACGCAGTATTTT
V: TRBV4-1; D: NA; size: few; J: TRBJ1-5; CDR3: CASSQVGSWAQHF; DNA: TGCGCCAGCAGCCAAGTTGGATCGTGGGCCCAGCATTTT
V: TRBV6-5; D: TRBD1; size: NA; J: TRBJ2-7; CDR3: CASSRDRVYEQYF; DNA: TGTGCCAGCAGCCGGGACAGGGTCTACGAGCAGTACTTC
V: TRBV19; D: NA; size: NA; J: TRBJ2-7; CDR3: CASSRDGREYF; DNA: TGTGCCAGTAGTAGGGATGGACGGGAGTACTTC
V: TRBV4-1; D: NA; size: few; J: TRBJ2-5; CDR3: CASSQDSGSRETQYF; DNA: TGCGCCAGCAGCCAAGATTCAGGGTCACGGGAGACCCAGTACTTC
V: TRBV30; D: NA; size: NA; J: TRBJ1-3; CDR3: CAWSSGSGNTIYF; DNA: TGTGCCTGGAGTTCGGGCTCTGGAAACACCATATATTTT
V: TRBV30; D: NA; size: NA; J: TRBJ2-7; CDR3: CAWTKGLSLSYEQYF; DNA: TGTGCCTGGACCAAAGGCTTGTCTCTCTCCTACGAGCAGTACTTC
V: TRBV2; D: NA; size: NA; J: TRBJ2-5; CDR3: CASSERRGWETQYF; DNA: TGTGCCAGCAGTGAGCGGAGGGGGTGGGAGACCCAGTACTTC
V: TRBV11-3; D: NA; size: NA; J: TRBJ1-1; CDR3: CASSLNAANTEAFF; DNA: TGTGCCAGCAGCTTAAACGCTGCGAACACTGAAGCTTTCTTT
V: TRBV28; D: TRBD1; size: NA; J: TRBJ2-7; CDR3: CASSSRDRSYEQYF; DNA: TGTGCCAGCAGTTCCCGGGACAGGTCGTACGAGCAGTACTTC